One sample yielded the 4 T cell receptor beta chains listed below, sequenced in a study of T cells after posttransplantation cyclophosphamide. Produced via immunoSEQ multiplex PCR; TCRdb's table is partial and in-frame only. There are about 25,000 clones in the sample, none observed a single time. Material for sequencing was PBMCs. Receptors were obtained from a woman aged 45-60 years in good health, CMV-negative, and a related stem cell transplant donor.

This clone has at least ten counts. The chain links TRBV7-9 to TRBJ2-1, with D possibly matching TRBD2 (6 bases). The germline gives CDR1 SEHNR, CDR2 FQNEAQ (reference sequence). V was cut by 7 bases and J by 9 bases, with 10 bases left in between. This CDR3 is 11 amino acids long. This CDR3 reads CASTRAGEQFF. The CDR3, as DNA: TGTGCCAGCACAAGAGCGGGTGAGCAGTTCTTC.

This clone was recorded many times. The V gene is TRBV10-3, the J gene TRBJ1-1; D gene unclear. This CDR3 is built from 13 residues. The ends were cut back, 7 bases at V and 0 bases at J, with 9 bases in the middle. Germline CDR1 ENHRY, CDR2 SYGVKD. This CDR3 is CAITPGMNTEAFF. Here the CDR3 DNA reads TGTGCCATCACGCCCGGGATGAACACTGAAGCTTTCTTT.

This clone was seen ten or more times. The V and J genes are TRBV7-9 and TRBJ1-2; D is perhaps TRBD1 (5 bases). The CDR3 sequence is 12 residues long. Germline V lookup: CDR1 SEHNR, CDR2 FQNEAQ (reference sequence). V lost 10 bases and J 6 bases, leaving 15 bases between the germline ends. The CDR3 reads CAKGGVQDGYTF. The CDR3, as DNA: TGTGCCAAAGGAGGGGTTCAGGATGGCTACACCTTC.

The DNA of the CDR3 is TGCGCCAGCAGCTCTTACGGGGGGTTTGGGGAGACCCAGTACTTC. Translated: CASSSYGGFGETQYF. This chain connects TRBV5-1 to TRBJ2-5; 7 positions match TRBD2. Germline-derived CDR1 and CDR2 are SGHRS and YFSETQ. The CDR3 length is 15 residues. The J segment lost 5 bases and the V segment lost 3 bases, leaving 10 bases of the junction unmatched.